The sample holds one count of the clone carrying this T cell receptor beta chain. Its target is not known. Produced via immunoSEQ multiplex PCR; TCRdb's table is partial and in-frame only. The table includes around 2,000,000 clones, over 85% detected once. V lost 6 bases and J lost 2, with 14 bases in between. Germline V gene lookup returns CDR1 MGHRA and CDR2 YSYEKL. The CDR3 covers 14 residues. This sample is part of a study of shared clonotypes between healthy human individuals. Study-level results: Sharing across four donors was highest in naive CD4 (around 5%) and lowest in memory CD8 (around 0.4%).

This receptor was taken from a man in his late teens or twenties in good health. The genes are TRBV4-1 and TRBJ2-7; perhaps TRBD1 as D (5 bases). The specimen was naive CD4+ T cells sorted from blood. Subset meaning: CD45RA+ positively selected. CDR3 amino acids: CASSTSGITYEQYF. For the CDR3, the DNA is TGCGCCAGCAGTACCTCAGGGATTACCTACGAGCAGTACTTC.